The next 3 T cell receptor beta chains were all read from a single sample in a study of cytomegalovirus exposure and HLA in healthy donors. The PCR contained 60 Vbeta and 13 Jbeta primers. Here immunoSEQ multiplex PCR was the method, and the copy in TCRdb shows in-frame clones only, minus some. There are 95,000 to 110,000 clones in the sample; around 80% occur only once, and around 1.5% lies in the top ten. The specimen was PBMCs. Receptor source: a middle-aged woman in good health and CMV-seronegative.

The table lists this clone with a count of one. V gene TRBV9 combines with J gene TRBJ2-1, with TRBD1 identical over 7 bases. Germline V CDR1 and CDR2: SGDLS, YYNGEE. This CDR3 spans 14 amino acids. The V and J ends lost 0 bases and 5 bases, in that order; junction bases with no gene match: 2. The CDR3 loop reads CASSVGTGHNEQFF. CDR3 DNA sequence: TGTGCCAGCAGCGTAGGGACAGGCCACAATGAGCAGTTCTTC.

This clone was recorded a few times. The chain uses TRBV19 and TRBJ2-1, with unresolved D. V gave up 5 bases and J gave up 4 bases, with 15 bases separating them. CDR3 length: 15 amino acids. CDR1 is LNHDA, CDR2 SQIVND, per germline (reference sequence). The CDR3, as DNA: TGTGCCAGTAGTCTACTAAGCCGGCCATACAATGAGCAGTTCTTC. Translating it yields CASSLLSRPYNEQFF.

The rearrangement uses TRBV7-8 and TRBJ2-7; 7 bases agree with TRBD1. Germline V gene data show CDR1 as SGHVS and CDR2 as FQNEAQ. The CDR3 is made up of 11 amino acids. Unmatched junction bases numbered 0, after V lost 3 bases and J lost 7 bases. CDR3 sequence: CASSFRGEQYF. CDR3 sequence (DNA): TGTGCCAGCAGCTTCAGGGGGGAGCAGTACTTC.